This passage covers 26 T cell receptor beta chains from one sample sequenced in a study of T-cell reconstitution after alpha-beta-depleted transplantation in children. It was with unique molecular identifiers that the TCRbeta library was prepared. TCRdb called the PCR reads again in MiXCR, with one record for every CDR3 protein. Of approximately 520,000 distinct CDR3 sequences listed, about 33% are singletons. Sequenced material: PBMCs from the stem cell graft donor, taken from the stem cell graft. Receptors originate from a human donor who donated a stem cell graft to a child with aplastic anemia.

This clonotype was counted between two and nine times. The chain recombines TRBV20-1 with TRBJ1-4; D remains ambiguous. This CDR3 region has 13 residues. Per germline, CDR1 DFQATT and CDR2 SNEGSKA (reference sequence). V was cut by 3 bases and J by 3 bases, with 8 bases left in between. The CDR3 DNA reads TGCAGTGCTAGTCCAGCTTCTAATGAAAAACTGTTTTTT. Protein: CSASPASNEKLFF.

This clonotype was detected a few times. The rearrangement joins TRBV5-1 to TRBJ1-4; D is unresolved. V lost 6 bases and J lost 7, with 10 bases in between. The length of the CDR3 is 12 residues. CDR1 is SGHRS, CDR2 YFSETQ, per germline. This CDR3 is CASKDYREKLFF. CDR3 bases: TGCGCCAGCAAGGACTACCGTGAAAAACTGTTTTTT.

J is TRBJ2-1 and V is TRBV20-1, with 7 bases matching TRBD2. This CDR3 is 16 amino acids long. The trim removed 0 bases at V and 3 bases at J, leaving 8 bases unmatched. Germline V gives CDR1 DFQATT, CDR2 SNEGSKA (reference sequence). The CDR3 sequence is CSARDSAGVVYNEQFF. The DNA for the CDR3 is TGCAGTGCTAGAGATTCGGCGGGAGTGGTCTACAATGAGCAGTTCTTC.

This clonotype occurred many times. The CDR3 spells CSARQDAEAFF. CDR3 coding DNA: TGCAGTGCTAGACAAGACGCTGAAGCTTTCTTT. The V call is TRBV20-1, the J call TRBJ1-1; unclear D gene. This CDR3 contains 11 residues. Trimming cost V 2 bases and J 6 bases, with 7 bases left between them. Germline loops: CDR1 DFQATT, CDR2 SNEGSKA (reference sequence).

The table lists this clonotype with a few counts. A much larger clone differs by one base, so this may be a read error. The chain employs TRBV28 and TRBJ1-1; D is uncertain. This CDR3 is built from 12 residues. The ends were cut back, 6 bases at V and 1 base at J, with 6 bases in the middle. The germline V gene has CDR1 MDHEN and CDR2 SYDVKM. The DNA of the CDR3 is TGTGCCAGCAGCTGGGAGAACACTGAAGCTTTCTTT. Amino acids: CASSWENTEAFF. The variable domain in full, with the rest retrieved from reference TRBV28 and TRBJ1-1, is DVKVTQSSRYLVKRTGEKVFLECVQDMDHENMFWYRQDPGLGLRLIYFSYDVKMKEKGDIPEGYSVSREKKERFSLILESASTNQTSMYLCASSWENTEAFFGQGTRLTVV.

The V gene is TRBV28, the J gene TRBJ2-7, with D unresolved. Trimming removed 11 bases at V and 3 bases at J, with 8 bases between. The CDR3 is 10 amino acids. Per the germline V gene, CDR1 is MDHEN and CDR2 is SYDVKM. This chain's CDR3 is CAFGNYEQYF. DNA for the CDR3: TGTGCCTTTGGGAACTACGAGCAGTACTTC.

The CDR3, as DNA: TGCGCCAGCAGCTTGAACCCGGGAAAGCAGTACTTC. The encoded protein is CASSLNPGKQYF. J is TRBJ2-7 and V is TRBV5-1, with D perhaps matching TRBD2 (5 bases). CDR3 size: 12 residues. V was shortened by 1 base and J by 8 bases, with 10 bases between the two germline ends. The germline V gene encodes CDR1 SGHRS and CDR2 YFSETQ.

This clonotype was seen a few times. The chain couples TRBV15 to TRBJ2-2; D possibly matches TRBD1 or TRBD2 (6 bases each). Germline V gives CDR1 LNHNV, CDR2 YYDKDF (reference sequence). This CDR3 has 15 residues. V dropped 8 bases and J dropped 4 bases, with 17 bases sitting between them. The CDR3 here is CATRLRGEATGELFF. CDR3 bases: TGTGCCACCCGCCTTAGGGGGGAGGCCACCGGGGAGCTGTTTTTT.

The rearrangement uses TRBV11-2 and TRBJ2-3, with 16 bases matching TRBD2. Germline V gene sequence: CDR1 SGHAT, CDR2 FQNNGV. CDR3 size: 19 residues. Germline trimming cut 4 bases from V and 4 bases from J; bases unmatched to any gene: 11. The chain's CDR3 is CASSWGLAGGPLWADTQYF. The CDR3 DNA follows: TGTGCCAGCAGCTGGGGACTAGCGGGAGGGCCCCTCTGGGCAGATACGCAGTATTTT.

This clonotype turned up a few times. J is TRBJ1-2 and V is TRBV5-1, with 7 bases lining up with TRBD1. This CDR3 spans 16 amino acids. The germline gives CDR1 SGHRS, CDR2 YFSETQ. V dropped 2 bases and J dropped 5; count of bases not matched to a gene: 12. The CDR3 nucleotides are TGCGCCAGCAGCTTCCTGACAGGGCGGGGGAAGTATGGCTACACCTTC. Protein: CASSFLTGRGKYGYTF.

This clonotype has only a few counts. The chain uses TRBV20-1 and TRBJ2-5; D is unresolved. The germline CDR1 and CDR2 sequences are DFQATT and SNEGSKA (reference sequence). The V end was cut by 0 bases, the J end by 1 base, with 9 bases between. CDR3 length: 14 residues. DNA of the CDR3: TGCAGTGCTAGAGACCAGACGTTCCAAGAGACCCAGTACTTC. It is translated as CSARDQTFQETQYF.

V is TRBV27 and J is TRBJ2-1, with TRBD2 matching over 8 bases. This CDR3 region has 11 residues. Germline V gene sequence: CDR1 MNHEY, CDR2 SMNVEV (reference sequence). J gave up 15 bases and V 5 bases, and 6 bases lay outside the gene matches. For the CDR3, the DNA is TGTGCCAGCAGTCCCGGACTAGCATGGTTCTTC. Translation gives CASSPGLAWFF.

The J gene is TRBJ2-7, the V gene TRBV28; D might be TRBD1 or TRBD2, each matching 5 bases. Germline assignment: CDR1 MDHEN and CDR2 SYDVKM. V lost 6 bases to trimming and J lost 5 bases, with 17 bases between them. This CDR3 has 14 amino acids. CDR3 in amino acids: CASSNTGGDHEQYF. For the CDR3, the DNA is TGTGCCAGCAGCAATACAGGAGGCGACCACGAGCAGTACTTC.

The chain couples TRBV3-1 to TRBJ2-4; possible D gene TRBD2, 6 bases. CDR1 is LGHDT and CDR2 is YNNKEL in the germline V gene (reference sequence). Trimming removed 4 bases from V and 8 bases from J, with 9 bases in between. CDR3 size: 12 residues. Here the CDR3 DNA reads TGTGCCAGCAGCCCAACGGGGGACATTCAGTACTTC. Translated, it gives CASSPTGDIQYF.

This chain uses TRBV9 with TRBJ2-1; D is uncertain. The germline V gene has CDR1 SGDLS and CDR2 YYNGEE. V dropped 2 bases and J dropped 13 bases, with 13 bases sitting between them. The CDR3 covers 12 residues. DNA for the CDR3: TGTGCCAGCAGCGTTTCAGGCGTCAGACAGTTCTTC. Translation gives CASSVSGVRQFF.

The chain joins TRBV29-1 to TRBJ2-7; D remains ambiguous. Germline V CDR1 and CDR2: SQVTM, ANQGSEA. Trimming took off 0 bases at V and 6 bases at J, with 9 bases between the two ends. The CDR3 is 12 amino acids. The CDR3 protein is CSVEDEAGEQYV. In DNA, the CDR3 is TGCAGCGTTGAAGACGAGGCAGGCGAGCAGTACGTC.

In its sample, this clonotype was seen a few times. The CDR3 coding sequence is TGTGCCAGCAGCCCGGGACTAGCGGGAGCGAAGACCCAGTACTTC. Translated, it gives CASSPGLAGAKTQYF. The chain links TRBV7-2 to TRBJ2-5; TRBD2 matches 14 bases. With 5 bases clipped from V and 6 bases from J, the junction kept 5 bases outside the gene matches. The length of the CDR3 is 15 residues. The germline gives CDR1 SGHTA, CDR2 FQGNSA. Complete variable domain (other parts from reference TRBV7-2 and TRBJ2-5): GAGVSQSPSNKVTEKGKDVELRCDPISGHTALYWYRQSLGQGLEFLIYFQGNSAPDKSGLPSDRFSAERTGGSVSTLTIQRTQQEDSAVYLCASSPGLAGAKTQYFGPGTRLLVL.

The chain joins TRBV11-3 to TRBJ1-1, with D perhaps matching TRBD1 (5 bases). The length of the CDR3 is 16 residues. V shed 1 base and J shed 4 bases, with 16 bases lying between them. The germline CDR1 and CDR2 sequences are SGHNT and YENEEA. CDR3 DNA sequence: TGTGCCAGCAGCTTAGTGGCAGGGTGGGCGGCCACTGAAGCTTTCTTT. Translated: CASSLVAGWAATEAFF.

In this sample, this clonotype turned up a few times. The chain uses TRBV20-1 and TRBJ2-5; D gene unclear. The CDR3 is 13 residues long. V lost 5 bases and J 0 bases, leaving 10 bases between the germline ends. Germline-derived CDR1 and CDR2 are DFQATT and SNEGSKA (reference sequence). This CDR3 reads CSAHDTHQETQYF. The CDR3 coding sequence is TGCAGTGCTCACGACACCCACCAAGAGACCCAGTACTTC.

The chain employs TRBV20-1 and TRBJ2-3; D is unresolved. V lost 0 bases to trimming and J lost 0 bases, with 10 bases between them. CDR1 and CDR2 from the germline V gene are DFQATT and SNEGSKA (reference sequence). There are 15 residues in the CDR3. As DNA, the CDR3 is TGCAGTGCTAGAGATTTTCGCCGCAGCACAGATACGCAGTATTTT. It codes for CSARDFRRSTDTQYF.

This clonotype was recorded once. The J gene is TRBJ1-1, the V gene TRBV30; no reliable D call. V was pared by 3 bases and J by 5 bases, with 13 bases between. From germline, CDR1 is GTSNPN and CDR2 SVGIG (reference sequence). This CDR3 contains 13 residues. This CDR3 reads CAWRDPGRTEAFF. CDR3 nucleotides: TGTGCCTGGAGGGACCCGGGAAGGACTGAAGCTTTCTTT.

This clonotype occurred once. CDR3 amino acids: CASSARDGLRSNEQFF. CDR3 in DNA: TGTGCCAGCAGCGCACGGGACGGCCTAAGGAGCAATGAGCAGTTCTTC. V gene TRBV5-6 combines with J gene TRBJ2-1, with D tentatively TRBD1 or TRBD2 (5 bases each). This CDR3 region has 16 residues. The germline gives CDR1 SGHDT, CDR2 YYEEEE. Trimming pared 4 bases from V and 6 bases from J, leaving 20 bases between.

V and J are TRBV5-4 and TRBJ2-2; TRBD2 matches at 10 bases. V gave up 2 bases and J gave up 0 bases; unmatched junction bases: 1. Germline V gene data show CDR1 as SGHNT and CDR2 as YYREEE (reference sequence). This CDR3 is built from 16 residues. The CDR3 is CASSFGLAANTGELFF. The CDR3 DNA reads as TGTGCCAGCAGCTTCGGACTAGCGGCGAACACCGGGGAGCTGTTTTTT.

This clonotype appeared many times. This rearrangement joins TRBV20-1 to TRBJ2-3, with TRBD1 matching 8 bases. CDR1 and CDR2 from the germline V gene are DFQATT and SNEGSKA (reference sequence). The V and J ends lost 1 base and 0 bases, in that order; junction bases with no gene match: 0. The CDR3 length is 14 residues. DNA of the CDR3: TGCAGTGCTAGAGGGACAGGGAGCACAGATACGCAGTATTTT. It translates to CSARGTGSTDTQYF.

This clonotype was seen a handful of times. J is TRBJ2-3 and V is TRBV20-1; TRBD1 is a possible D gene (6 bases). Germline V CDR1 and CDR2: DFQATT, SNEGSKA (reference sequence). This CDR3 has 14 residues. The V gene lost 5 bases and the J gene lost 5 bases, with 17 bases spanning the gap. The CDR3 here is CSARDIDRLDTQYF. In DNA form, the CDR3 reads TGCAGTGCTCGGGACATCGACCGCCTAGATACGCAGTATTTT.

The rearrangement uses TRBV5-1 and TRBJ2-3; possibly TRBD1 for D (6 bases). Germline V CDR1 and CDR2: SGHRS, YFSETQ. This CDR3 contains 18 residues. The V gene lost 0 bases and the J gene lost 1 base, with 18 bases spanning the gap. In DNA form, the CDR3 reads TGCGCCAGCAGCTTGGCCCTGTCAGGGGACCTACGCACAGATACGCAGTATTTT. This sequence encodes CASSLALSGDLRTDTQYF.